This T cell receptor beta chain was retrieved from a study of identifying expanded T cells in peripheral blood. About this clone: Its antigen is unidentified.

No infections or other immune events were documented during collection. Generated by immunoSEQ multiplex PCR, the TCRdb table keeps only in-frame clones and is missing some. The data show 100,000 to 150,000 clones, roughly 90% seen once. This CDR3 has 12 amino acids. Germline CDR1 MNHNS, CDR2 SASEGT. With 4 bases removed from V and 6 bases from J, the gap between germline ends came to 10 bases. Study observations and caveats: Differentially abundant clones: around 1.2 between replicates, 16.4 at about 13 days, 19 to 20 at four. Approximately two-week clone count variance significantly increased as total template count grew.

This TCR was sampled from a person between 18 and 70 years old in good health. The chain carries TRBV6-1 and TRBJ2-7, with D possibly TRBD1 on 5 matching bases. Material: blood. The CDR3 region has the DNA TGTGCCAGCAGTGCTTTGGGGCTCGAGCAGTACTTC. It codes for CASSALGLEQYF.